This T cell receptor beta chain stems from a study of control samples from healthy donors and cancer patients. The CDR3 sequence is 12 residues long. V gave up 2 bases and J gave up 1 base, with 0 bases separating them. CDR1 is SGDLS, CDR2 YYNGEE, per germline. The data were produced by immunoSEQ multiplex PCR, yet TCRdb's version contains in-frame clones alone and is incomplete. The data contain tens of thousands of clones, about 88% of them singletons. In its sample, this clone was seen a few times. Source material: blood. The chain is built from TRBV9 and TRBJ2-2, with D unresolved. This sequence originates from a woman in her sixties or seventies in good health. The DNA for the CDR3 is TGTGCCAGCAGCGTGAACACCGGGGAGCTGTTTTTT. It yields the protein CASSVNTGELFF.